The 8 T cell receptor beta chains given below trace back to one sample, sequenced in a study of T cell changes during pregnancy in multiple sclerosis. This table comes from immunoSEQ multiplex PCR, and its TCRdb copy is limited to in-frame clones, with some not included. In the table there are under 95,000 clones, 85% to 95% of which are singletons. Sequencing used peripheral blood, obtained after pregnancy. Receptors originate from a female donor with multiple sclerosis, enrolled in a pregnancy study.

This chain uses TRBV7-2 with TRBJ2-4, with a possible D match to TRBD1 (7 bases). Trimming stripped 0 bases from V and 6 bases from J, with 18 bases between. Germline V gene data show CDR1 as SGHTA and CDR2 as FQGNSA. CDR3 length: 17 residues. CDR3 bases: TGTGCCAGCAGCTTAGCGCTTGGAGGGGGCGGCGGAAACATTCAGTACTTC. Its translation: CASSLALGGGGGNIQYF.

This chain joins TRBV5-8 and TRBJ2-3; TRBD1 aligns across 10 bases. V lost 4 bases and J lost 6; bases outside the gene matches: 5. Per the germline V gene, CDR1 is SGHTS and CDR2 is YDEGEE. There are 14 residues in the CDR3. The CDR3: CASSPGQGVDTQYF. The CDR3 DNA follows: TGTGCCAGCAGCCCAGGACAGGGGGTCGATACGCAGTATTTT.

The chain uses TRBV19 and TRBJ1-5; D ambiguous. Per the germline V gene, CDR1 is LNHDA and CDR2 is SQIVND (reference sequence). The CDR3 runs to 13 residues. Trimming took off 2 bases at V and 5 bases at J, with 7 bases between the two ends. Here the CDR3 DNA reads TGTGCCAGTAGTATAAGCCCTTATCAGCCCCAGCATTTT. Encoded protein: CASSISPYQPQHF.

The chain has TRBV27 and TRBJ2-2, with 8 bases matching TRBD2. This CDR3 has 18 amino acids. The V gene's germline CDR1 is MNHEY and CDR2 SMNVEV (reference sequence). After removal of 4 bases from V and 0 bases from J, the junction contained 10 bases not matched to a gene. In DNA, the CDR3 is TGTGCCAGCAGTTCTTTAGCGGGGCGGACGACGAACACCGGGGAGCTGTTTTTT. It specifies CASSSLAGRTTNTGELFF.

The J gene is TRBJ1-2, the V gene TRBV19, with D perhaps matching TRBD1 (6 bases). The CDR3 is 14 amino acids. V was cut by 3 bases and J by 4 bases, with 12 bases left in between. The germline CDR1 and CDR2 sequences are LNHDA and SQIVND (reference sequence). The CDR3 DNA follows: TGTGCCAGTAGTATCAAGACAGGACCCTATGGCTACACCTTC. It yields the protein CASSIKTGPYGYTF.

This chain joins TRBV5-4 and TRBJ1-4; 7 bases fit TRBD1. V shed 4 bases, J shed 0 bases, and the junction held 6 bases outside the gene matches. CDR3 length: 16 amino acids. Germline lookup yields CDR1 SGHNT and CDR2 YYREEE (reference sequence). Here the CDR3 DNA reads TGTGCCAGCAGCCGCCAGGGGGTCGCAACTAATGAAAAACTGTTTTTT. It translates to CASSRQGVATNEKLFF.

This clone came up once. The genes are TRBV7-9 and TRBJ1-5; no definite D call. There are 15 residues in the CDR3. The V and J ends lost 3 bases and 5 bases respectively, with 14 bases between them. From germline, CDR1 is SEHNR and CDR2 FQNEAQ (reference sequence). This CDR3 is CASSFTDTEHQPQHF. CDR3 nucleotides: TGTGCCAGCAGCTTTACAGACACCGAACATCAGCCCCAGCATTTT.

The chain has TRBV30 and TRBJ1-2; D might be TRBD1 (6 bases). The CDR3 consists of 13 residues. Trimming pared 0 bases from V and 6 bases from J, leaving 11 bases between. Looked up from germline, CDR1 is GTSNPN and CDR2 is SVGIG (reference sequence). DNA of the CDR3: TGTGCCTGGAGTGTACAGGGAATCCATGGCTACACCTTC. Translation: CAWSVQGIHGYTF.